The T cell receptor (beta chain) under discussion was sequenced for a study of T cells after posttransplantation cyclophosphamide. The ends were cut back, 2 bases at V and 0 bases at J, with 20 bases in the middle. Germline CDR1 and CDR2: ENHRY and SYGVKD. The CDR3 totals 18 residues. Study-level results: Later post-transplant blood repertoires were often dominated by donor CD8+ memory clones.

Regarding this clone: Antigen: not known.

Produced via immunoSEQ multiplex PCR; TCRdb's table is partial and in-frame only. The sample lists some 52,000 clones; roughly 86% were seen once. Sequencing input: PBMCs. The chain links TRBV10-3 to TRBJ2-7; D ambiguous. The sequence was collected from a man aged 25 to 40 with a blood cancer, CMV-positive, and with a related stem cell donor. For the CDR3, the DNA is TGTGCCATCAGTGAGCACAAGCGATTCCGTCCTGACTCCTACGAGCAGTACTTC. It specifies CAISEHKRFRPDSYEQYF.